This TCR beta chain was recorded in a study of siplizumab effects on memory and regulatory T cells. This clone appeared a single time. Its antigen is still unknown. Overall study results and limits: The study found that siplizumab significantly reduced alloreactive sequences traceable to unstimulated CD4+ memory cells. The study found naive T cells seemingly more diverse than memory cells and seemingly major alloresponse contributors. In siplizumab cultures, the suppressive function of proliferating Tregs remained unconfirmed. Unstimulated subsets contained matches for only a minor fraction of alloreactive clones.

Germline CDR1 and CDR2: LNHDA and SQIVND (reference sequence). V was clipped by 11 bases and J by 3 bases, with 13 bases between them. This CDR3 comprises 13 residues. Produced via immunoSEQ multiplex PCR; TCRdb's table is partial and in-frame only. The sample carries over 80,000 clones, approximately 86% recorded once. The specimen was Tregs sorted from blood. The chain couples TRBV19 to TRBJ1-4; no clear D. This clonotype was sampled from a human donor in good health. The CDR3 loop reads CASKREANEKLFF. In DNA form, the CDR3 reads TGTGCCTCTAAGAGGGAGGCTAATGAAAAACTGTTTTTT.